Reported below is one TCR beta chain. The antigen is undetermined. CDR3 size: 15 residues. Trimming left V 5 bases short and J 1 base short, with 12 bases between. Germline CDR1 MDHEN, CDR2 SYDVKM. What was amplified from RNA transcripts were TCR beta CDR3 regions. The HTBI primer set drove a first-round RT-PCR of the TCR CDR3. One entry per CDR3 protein results from TCRdb running MiXCR on the multiplex PCR reads. This sample has 330,000 or so distinct CDR3 sequences, with 15% to 20% found just once. The data derive from a study of T cells in Graves' hyperthyroidism and ophthalmopathy. Ophthalmopathy cases scored 3 or more on the Clinical Activity Score and 4 or more on NOSPECS grade, with duration below 3 months. The authors took PBMCs from 10 ml fresh peripheral blood. Study findings and constraints: Ophthalmopathy was model-predicted a median roughly 6.2 months pre-onset.

The sequenced sample was blood. The J gene is TRBJ1-5, the V gene TRBV28, with D uncertain. This receptor was taken from a man in his fifties or sixties with Graves' ophthalmopathy. The CDR3 reads CASSPFLISNQPQHF. The CDR3 region has the DNA TGTGCCAGCAGTCCGTTTTTGATCAGCAATCAGCCCCAGCATTTT.